This T cell receptor beta chain was recovered during a study of T-cell memory formation after mild COVID-19. From the 5' RACE reads, TCRdb called clonotypes with MiXCR, one entry per CDR3 protein. The sample shows a few hundred thousand distinct CDR3 sequences, roughly an eighth of them seen only once. The V gene end was trimmed by 0 bases and the J gene end by 2 bases; junction bases not matched to a gene: 6. The germline gives CDR1 SGHTA, CDR2 FQGNSA. The CDR3 length is 17 residues. This clonotype came up many times. Its antigen is undetermined. Broader study findings: Clones shrinking between day 15 and 85 showed a balanced CD4/CD8 split, and those that grew later tilted toward CD4+.

The chain links TRBV7-2 to TRBJ1-5, with 8 bases that match TRBD1. Sequenced material: PBMCs or a T cell subset sorted from them (not recorded which). The origin of this receptor is a young man who had mild COVID-19 (a few samples of this study predate the infection). Cell type and time point are not known. CDR3 DNA sequence: TGTGCCAGCAGCTTAGCTCCAGGGGGCTCGGGCAATCAGCCCCAGCATTTT. Its translation is CASSLAPGGSGNQPQHF.